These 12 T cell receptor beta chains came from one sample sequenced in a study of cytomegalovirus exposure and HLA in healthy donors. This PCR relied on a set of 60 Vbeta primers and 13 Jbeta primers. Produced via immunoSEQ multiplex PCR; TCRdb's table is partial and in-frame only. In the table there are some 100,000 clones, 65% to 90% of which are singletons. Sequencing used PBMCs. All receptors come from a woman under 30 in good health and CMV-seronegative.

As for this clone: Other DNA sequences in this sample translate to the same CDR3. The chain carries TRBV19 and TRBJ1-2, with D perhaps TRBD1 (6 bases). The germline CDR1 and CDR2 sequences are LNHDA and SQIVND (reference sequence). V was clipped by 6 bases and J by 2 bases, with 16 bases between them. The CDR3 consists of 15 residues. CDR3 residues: CASRPADRLNYGYTF. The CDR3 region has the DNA TGTGCCAGTAGACCCGCGGACAGATTGAACTATGGCTACACCTTC.

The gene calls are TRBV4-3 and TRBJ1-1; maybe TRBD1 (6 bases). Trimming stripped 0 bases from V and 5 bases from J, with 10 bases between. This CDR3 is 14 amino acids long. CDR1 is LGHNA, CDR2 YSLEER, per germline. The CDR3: CASSQDPRGTEAFF. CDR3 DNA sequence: TGCGCCAGCAGCCAAGACCCCAGGGGAACTGAAGCTTTCTTT.

CDR3 nucleotides: TGTGCCAGCAGCCCCCCAGATTTGCAGGGGTACTATGGCTACACCTTC. Encoded protein: CASSPPDLQGYYGYTF. The chain combines TRBV11-2 with TRBJ1-2, with D possibly being TRBD1 (6 bases). The CDR3 has 16 amino acids. Germline assignment: CDR1 SGHAT and CDR2 FQNNGV. With 5 bases removed from V and 3 bases from J, the gap between germline ends came to 19 bases.

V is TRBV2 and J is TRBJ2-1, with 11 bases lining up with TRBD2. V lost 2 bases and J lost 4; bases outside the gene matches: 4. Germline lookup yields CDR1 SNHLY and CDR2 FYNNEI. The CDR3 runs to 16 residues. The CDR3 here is CASSEFSGGDYNEQFF. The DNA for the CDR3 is TGTGCCAGCAGTGAATTTAGCGGGGGGGATTACAATGAGCAGTTCTTC.

The DNA of the CDR3 is TGTGCCAGCAGTTGGAGTAGCAATCAGCCCCAGCATTTT. Its translation: CASSWSSNQPQHF. The gene calls are TRBV6-5 and TRBJ1-5; no clear D gene. This CDR3 has 13 amino acids. V dropped 4 bases and J dropped 0 bases, with 4 bases sitting between them. The germline CDR1 and CDR2 sequences are MNHEY and SVGAGI.

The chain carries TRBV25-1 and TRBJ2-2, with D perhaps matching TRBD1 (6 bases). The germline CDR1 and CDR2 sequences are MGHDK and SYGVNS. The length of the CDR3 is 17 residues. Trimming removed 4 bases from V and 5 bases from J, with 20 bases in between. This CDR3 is CASSGAYRVLGTGELFF. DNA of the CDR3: TGTGCCAGCAGTGGGGCGTACAGGGTTCTGGGGACCGGGGAGCTGTTTTTT.

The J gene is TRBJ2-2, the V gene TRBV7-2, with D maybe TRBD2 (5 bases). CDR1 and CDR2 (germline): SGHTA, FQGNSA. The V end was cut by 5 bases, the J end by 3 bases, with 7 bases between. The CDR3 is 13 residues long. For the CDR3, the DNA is TGTGCCAGCAGCCCGGACTACACCGGGGAGCTGTTTTTT. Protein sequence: CASSPDYTGELFF.

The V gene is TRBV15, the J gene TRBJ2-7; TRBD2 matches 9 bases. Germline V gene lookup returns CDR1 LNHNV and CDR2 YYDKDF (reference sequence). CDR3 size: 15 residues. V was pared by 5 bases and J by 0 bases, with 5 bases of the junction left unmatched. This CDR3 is CATSFRLADSYEQYF. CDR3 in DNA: TGTGCCACCAGCTTTCGACTAGCGGACTCCTACGAGCAGTACTTC.

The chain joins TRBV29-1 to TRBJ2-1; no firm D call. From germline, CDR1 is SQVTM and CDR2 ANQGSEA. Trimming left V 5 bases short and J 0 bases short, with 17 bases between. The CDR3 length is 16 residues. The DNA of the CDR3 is TGCAGCGTTCCCGCCGCAGCAACTACCTCCTACAATGAGCAGTTCTTC. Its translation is CSVPAAATTSYNEQFF.

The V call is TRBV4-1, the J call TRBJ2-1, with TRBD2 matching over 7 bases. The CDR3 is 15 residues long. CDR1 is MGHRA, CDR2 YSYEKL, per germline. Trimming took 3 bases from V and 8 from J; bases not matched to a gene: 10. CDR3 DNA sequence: TGCGCCAGCAGCCACGGTACCGGACTAGTCGATGAGCAGTTCTTC. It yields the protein CASSHGTGLVDEQFF.

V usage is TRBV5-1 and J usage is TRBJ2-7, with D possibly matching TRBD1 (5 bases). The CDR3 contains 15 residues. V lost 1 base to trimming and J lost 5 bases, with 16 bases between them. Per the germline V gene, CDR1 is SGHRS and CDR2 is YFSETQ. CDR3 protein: CASSLRQGVSDEQYF. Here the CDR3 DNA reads TGCGCCAGCAGCTTGCGGCAGGGTGTCAGCGACGAGCAGTACTTC.

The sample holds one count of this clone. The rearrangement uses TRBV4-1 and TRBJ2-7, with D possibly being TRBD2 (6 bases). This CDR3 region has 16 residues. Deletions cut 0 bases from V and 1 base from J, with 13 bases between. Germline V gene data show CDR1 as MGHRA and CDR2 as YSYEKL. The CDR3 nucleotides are TGCGCCAGCAGCCAAGAGCTCGGCGGGGCTTCCTACGAGCAGTACTTC. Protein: CASSQELGGASYEQYF.